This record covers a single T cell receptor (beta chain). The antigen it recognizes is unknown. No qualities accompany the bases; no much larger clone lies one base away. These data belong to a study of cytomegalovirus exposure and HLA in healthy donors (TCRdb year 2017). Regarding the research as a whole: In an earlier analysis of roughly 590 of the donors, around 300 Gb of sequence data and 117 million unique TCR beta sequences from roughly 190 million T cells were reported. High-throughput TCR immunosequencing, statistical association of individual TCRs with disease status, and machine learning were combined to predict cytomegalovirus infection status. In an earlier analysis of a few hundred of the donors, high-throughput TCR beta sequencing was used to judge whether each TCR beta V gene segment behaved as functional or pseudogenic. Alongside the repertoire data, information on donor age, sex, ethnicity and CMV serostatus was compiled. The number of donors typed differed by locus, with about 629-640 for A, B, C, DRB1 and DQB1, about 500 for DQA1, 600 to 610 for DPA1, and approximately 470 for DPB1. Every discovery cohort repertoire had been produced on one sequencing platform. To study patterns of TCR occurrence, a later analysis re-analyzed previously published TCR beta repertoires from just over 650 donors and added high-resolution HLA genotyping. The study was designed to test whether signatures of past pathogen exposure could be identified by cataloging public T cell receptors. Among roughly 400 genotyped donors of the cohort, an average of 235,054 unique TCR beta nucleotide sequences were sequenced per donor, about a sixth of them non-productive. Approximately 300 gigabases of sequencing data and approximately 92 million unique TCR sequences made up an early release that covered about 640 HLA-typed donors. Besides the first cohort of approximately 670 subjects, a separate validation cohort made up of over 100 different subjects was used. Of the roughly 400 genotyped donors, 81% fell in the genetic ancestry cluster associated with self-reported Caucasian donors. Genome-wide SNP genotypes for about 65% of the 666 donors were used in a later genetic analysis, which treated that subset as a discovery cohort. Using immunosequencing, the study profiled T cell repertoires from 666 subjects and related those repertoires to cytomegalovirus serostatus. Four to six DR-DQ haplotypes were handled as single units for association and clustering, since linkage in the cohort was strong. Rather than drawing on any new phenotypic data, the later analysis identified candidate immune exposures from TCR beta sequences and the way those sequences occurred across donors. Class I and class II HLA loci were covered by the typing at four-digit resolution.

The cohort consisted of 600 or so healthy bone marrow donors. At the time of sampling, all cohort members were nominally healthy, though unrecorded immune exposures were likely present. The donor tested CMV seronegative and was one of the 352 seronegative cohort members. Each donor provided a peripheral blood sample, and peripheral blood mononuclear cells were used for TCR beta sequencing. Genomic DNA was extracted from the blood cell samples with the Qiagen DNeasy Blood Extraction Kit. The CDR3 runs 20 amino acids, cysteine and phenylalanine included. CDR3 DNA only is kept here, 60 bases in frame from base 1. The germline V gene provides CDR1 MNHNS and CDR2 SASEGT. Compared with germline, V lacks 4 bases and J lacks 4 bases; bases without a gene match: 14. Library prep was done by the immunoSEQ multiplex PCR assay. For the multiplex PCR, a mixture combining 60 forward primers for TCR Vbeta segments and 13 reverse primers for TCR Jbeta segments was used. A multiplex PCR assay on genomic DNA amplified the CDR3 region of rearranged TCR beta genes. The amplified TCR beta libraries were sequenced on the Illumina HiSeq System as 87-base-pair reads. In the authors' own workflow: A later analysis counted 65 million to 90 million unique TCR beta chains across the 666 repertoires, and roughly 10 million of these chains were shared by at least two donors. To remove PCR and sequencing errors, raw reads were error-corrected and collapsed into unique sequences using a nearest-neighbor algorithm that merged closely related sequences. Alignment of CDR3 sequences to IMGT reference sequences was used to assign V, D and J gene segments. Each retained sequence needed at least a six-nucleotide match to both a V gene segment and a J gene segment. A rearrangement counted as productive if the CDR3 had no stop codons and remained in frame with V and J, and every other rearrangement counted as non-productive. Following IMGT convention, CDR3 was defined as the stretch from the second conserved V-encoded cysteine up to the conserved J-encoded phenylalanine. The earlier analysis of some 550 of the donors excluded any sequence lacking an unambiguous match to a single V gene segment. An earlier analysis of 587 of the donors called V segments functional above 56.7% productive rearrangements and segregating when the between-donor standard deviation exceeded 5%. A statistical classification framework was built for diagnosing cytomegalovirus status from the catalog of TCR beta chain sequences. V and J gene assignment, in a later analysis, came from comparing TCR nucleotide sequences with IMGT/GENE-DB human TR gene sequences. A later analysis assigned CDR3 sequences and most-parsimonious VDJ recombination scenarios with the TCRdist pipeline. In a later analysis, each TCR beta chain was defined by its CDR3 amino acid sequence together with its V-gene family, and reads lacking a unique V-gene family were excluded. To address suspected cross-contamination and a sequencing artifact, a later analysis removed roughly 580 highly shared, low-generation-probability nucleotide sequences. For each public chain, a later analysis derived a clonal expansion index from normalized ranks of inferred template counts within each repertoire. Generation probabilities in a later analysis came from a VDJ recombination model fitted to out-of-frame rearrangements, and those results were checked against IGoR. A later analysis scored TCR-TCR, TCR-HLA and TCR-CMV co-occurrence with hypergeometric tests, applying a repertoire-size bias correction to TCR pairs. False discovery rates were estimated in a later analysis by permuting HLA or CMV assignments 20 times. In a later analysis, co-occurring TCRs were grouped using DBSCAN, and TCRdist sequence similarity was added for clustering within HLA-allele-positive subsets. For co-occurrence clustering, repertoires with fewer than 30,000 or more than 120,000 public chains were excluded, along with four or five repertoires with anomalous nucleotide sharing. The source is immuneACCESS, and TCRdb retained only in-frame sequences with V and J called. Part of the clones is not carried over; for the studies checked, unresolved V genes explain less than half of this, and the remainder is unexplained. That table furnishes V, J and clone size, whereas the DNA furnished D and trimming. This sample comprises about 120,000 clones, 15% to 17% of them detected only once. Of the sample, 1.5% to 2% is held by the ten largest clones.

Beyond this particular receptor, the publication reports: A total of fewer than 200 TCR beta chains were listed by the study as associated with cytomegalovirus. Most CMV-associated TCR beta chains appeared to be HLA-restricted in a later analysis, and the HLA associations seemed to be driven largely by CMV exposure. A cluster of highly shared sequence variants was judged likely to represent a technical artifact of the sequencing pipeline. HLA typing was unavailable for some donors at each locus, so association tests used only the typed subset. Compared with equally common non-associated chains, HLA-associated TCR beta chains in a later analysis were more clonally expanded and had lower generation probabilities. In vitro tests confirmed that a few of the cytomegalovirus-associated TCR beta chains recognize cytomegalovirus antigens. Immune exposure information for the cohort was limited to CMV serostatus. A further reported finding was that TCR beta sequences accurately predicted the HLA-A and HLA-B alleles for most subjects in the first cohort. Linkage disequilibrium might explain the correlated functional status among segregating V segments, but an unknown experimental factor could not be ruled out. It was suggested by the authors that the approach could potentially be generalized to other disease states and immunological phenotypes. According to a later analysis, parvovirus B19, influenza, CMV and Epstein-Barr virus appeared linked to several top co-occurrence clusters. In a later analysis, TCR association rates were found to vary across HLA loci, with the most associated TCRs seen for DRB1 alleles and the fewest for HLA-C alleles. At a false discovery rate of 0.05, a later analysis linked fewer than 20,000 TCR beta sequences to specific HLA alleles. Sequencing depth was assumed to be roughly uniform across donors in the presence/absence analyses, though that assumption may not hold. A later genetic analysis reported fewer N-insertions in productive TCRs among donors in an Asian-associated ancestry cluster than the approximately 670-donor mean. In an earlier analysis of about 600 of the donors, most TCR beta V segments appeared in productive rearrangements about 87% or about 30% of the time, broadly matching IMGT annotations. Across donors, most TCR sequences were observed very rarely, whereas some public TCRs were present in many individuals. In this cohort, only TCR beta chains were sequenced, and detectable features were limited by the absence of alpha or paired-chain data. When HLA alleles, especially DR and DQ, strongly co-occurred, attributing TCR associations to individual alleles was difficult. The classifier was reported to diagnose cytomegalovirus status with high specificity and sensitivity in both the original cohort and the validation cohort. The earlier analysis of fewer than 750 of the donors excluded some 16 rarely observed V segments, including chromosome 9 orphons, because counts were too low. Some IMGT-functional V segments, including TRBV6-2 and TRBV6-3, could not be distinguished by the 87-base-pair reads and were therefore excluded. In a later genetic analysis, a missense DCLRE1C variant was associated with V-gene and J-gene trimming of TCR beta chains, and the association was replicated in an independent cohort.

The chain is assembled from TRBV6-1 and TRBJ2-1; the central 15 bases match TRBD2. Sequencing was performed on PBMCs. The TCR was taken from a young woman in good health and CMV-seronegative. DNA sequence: TGTGCCAGCAGTGGAACCGGGACTAGCGGGGGGCGAAGCACTTACAATGAGCAGTTCTTC. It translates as CASSGTGTSGGRSTYNEQFF.